This T cell receptor (beta chain) comes out of a study of T cells in Graves' hyperthyroidism and ophthalmopathy. This clonotype was recorded at least ten times. There were TCR beta CDR3 regions amplified from RNA transcripts. The HTBI primer set was used in a first-round RT-PCR of the TCR CDR3. TCRdb recomputed calls from the multiplex PCR reads with MiXCR, one row per CDR3 protein. This sample has about 290,000 distinct CDR3 sequences, with around 13% found just once. The ends lost 8 bases at V and 0 bases at J; junction bases unmatched: 8. Germline V CDR1 and CDR2: SGHVS, FQNEAQ. The CDR3 is 15 amino acids. Graves' hyperthyroidism showing no ophthalmopathy progression within 18 months was considered stable.

The chain couples TRBV7-8 to TRBJ2-7, with 9 positions matching TRBD2. The sequenced material came from blood. The receptor was isolated from a middle-aged woman with Graves' hyperthyroidism. The CDR3 DNA is TGTGCCAGCCGTGTAGCGGGAGTTAGCTCCTACGAGCAGTACTTC. Amino acid sequence: CASRVAGVSSYEQYF.